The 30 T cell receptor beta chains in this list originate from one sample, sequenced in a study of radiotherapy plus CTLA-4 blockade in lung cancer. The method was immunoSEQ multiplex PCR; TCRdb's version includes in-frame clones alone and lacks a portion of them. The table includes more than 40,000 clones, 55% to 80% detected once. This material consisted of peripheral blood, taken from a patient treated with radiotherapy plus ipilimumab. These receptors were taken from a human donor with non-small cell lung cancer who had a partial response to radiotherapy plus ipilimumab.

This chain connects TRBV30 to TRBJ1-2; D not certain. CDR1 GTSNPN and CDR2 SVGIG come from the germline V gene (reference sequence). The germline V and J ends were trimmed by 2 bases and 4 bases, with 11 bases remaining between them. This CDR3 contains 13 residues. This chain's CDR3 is CAWSSGRAYGYTF. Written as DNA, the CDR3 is TGTGCCTGGAGTAGTGGGCGAGCCTATGGCTACACCTTC.

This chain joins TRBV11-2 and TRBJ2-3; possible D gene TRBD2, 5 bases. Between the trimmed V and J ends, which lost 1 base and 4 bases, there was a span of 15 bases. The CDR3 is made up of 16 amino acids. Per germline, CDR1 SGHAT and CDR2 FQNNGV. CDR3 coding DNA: TGTGCCAGCAGCTTAGTCGCAGCGGCGGCCCCAGATACGCAGTATTTT. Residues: CASSLVAAAAPDTQYF.

The CDR3 bases are TGCGCCAGCAGCTTCCTAGCGGGGGCCCATCCCACTAAAGAGACCCAGTACTTC. Translation: CASSFLAGAHPTKETQYF. V gene TRBV5-1 combines with J gene TRBJ2-5; 10 bases align to TRBD2. Losses at the gene ends were 2 bases for V and 3 bases for J; bases not matched to a gene: 13. The germline V gene encodes CDR1 SGHRS and CDR2 YFSETQ. The CDR3 consists of 18 residues. The complete variable domain, with remaining parts taken from reference TRBV5-1 and TRBJ2-5, reads KAGVTQTPRYLIKTRGQQVTLSCSPISGHRSVSWYQQTPGQGLQFLFEYFSETQRNKGNFPGRFSGRQFSNSRSEMNVSTLELGDSALYLCASSFLAGAHPTKETQYFGPGTRLLVL.

The CDR3 sequence is CASSIGGGIGEAFF. The CDR3 nucleotides read TGTGCCAGTAGTATCGGGGGGGGGATCGGAGAAGCTTTCTTT. This sequence joins TRBV19 and TRBJ1-1; a weak D match, TRBD1 (5 bases). The CDR3 contains 14 residues. The V gene's germline CDR1 is LNHDA and CDR2 SQIVND (reference sequence). V was shortened by 3 bases and J by 8 bases, with 16 bases between the two germline ends.

CDR3 amino acids: CAFSTGGGTDTQYF. The DNA for the CDR3 is TGTGCCTTTTCAACGGGGGGTGGCACAGATACGCAGTATTTT. The V call is TRBV30, the J call TRBJ2-3, with 7 bases that match TRBD2. Germline loops: CDR1 GTSNPN, CDR2 SVGIG (reference sequence). CDR3 length equals 14 residues. Germline trimming cut 7 bases from V and 1 base from J; bases unmatched to any gene: 8.

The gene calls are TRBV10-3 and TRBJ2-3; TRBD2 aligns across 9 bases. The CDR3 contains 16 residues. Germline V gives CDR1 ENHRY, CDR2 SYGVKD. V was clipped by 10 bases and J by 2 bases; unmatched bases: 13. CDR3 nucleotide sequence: TGTGCCACGGGTCATGGCGGGGGGGATAACACAGATACGCAGTATTTT. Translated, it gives CATGHGGGDNTDTQYF.

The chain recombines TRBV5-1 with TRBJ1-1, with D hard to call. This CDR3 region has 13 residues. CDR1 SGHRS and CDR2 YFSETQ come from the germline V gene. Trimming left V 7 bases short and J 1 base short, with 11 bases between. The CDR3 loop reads CASSQPENTEAFF. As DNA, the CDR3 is TGCGCCAGCTCCCAACCAGAGAACACTGAAGCTTTCTTT.

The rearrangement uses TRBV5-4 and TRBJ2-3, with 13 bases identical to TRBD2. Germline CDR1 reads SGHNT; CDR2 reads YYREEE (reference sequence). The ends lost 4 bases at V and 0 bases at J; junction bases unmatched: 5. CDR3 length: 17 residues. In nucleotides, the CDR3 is TGTGCCAGCAGCCGGGGACTAGCGGGACAAAGCACAGATACGCAGTATTTT. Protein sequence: CASSRGLAGQSTDTQYF.

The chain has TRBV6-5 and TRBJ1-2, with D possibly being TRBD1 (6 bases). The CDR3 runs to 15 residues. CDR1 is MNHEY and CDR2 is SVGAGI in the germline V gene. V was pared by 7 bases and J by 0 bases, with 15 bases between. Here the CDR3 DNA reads TGTGCCAGCAAAACCGGGACACCTACTAACTATGGCTACACCTTC. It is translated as CASKTGTPTNYGYTF.

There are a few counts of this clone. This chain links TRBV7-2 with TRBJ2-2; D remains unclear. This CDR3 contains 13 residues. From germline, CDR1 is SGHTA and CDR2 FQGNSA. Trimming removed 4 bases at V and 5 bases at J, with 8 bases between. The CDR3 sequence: CASSYSLTGELFF. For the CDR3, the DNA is TGTGCCAGCAGCTATTCTCTGACCGGGGAGCTGTTTTTT.

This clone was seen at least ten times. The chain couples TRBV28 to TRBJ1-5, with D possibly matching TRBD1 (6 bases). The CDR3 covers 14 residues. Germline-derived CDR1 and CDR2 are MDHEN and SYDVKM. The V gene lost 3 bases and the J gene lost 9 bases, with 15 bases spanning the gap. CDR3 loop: CASSLPTGSWPQHF. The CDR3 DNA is TGTGCCAGCAGTTTGCCCACAGGGTCCTGGCCCCAGCATTTT.

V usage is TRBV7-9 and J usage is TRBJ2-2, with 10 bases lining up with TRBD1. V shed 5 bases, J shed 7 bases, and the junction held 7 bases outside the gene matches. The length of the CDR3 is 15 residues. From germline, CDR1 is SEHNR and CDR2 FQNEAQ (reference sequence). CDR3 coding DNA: TGTGCCAGCAGCAGTGGACAGGGGGACATCGGGGAGCTGTTTTTT. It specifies CASSSGQGDIGELFF.

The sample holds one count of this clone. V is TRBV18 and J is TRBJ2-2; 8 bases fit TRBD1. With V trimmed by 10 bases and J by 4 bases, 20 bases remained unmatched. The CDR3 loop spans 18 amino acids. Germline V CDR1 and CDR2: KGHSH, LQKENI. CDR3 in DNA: TGTGCCACCAGGATGGTGACAGGGGCGTATAGTAGCACCGGGGAGCTGTTTTTT. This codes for CATRMVTGAYSSTGELFF.

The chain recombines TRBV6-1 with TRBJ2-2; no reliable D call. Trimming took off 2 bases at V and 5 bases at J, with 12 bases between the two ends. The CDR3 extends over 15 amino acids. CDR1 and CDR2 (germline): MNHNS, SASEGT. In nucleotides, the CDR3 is TGTGCCAGCAGTGAACAGAGGAGACCTACCGGGGAGCTGTTTTTT. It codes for CASSEQRRPTGELFF.

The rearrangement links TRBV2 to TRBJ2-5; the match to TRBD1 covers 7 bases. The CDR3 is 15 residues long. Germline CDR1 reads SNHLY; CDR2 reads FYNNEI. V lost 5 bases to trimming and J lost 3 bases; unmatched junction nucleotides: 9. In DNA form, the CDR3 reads TGTGCCAGCAGTCCGGGACAGACAACGAAAGAGACCCAGTACTTC. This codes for CASSPGQTTKETQYF.

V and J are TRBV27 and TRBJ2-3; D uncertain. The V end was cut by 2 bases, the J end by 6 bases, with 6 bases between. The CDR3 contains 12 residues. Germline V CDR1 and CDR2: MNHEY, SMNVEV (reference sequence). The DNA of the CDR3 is TGTGCCAGCAGTTTACGCAGGGATACGCAGTATTTT. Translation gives CASSLRRDTQYF.

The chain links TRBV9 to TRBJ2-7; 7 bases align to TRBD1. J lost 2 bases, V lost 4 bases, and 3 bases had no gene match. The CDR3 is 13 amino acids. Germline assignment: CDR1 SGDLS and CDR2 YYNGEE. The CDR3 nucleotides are TGTGCCAGCAGCCGGGACAGTGCCTACGAGCAGTACTTC. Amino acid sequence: CASSRDSAYEQYF.

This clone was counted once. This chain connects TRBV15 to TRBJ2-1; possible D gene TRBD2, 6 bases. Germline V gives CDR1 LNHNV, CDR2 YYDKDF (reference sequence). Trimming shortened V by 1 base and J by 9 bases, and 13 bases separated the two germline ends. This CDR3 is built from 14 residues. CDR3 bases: TGTGCCACCAGCAGAGCGGGACTTCTTGGTGAGCAGTTCTTC. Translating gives CATSRAGLLGEQFF.

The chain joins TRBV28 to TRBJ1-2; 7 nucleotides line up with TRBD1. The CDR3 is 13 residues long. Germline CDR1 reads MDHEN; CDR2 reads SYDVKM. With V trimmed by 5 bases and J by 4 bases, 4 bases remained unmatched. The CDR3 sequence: CASSPGQVYGYTF. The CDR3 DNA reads TGTGCCAGCAGTCCTGGACAGGTCTATGGCTACACCTTC.

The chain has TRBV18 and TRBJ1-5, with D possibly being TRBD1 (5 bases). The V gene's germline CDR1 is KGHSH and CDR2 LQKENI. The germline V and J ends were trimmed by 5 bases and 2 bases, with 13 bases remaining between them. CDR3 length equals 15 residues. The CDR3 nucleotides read TGTGCCAGCTCAGGAAGCACGGGGGGCAATCAGCCCCAGCATTTT. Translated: CASSGSTGGNQPQHF.

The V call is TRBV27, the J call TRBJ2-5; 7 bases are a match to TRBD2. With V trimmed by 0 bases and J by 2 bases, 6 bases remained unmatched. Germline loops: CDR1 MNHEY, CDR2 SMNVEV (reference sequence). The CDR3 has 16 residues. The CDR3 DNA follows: TGTGCCAGCAGTTTATCGGCGGGGGATGATCAAGAGACCCAGTACTTC. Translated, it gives CASSLSAGDDQETQYF.

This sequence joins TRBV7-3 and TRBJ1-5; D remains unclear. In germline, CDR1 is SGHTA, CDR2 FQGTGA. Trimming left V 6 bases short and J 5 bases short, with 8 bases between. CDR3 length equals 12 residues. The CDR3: CASSLNDQPQHF. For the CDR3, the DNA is TGTGCCAGCAGTCTTAATGATCAGCCCCAGCATTTT.

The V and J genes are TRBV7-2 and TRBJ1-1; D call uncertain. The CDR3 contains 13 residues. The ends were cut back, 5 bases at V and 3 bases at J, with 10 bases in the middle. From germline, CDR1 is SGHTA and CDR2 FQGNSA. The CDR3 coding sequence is TGTGCCAGCAGCGTTAATCGGGACACTGAAGCTTTCTTT. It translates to CASSVNRDTEAFF.

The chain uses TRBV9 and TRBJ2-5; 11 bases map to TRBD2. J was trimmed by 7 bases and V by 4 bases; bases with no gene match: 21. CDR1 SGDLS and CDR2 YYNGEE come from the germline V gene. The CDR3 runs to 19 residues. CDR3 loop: CASSSPRGSGRAGGGTQYF. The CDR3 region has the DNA TGTGCCAGCAGCTCCCCCAGGGGTAGCGGGAGGGCCGGAGGGGGGACCCAGTACTTC. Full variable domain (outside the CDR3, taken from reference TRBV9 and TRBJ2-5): DSGVTQTPKHLITATGQRVTLRCSPRSGDLSVYWYQQSLDQGLQFLIQYYNGEERAKGNILERFSAQQFPDLHSELNLSSLELGDSALYFCASSSPRGSGRAGGGTQYFGPGTRLLVL.

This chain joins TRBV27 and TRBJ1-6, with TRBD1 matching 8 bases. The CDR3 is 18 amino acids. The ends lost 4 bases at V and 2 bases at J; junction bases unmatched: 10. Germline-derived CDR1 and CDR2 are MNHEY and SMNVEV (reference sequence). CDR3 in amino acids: CASSWGLPGQAYNSPLHF. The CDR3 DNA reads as TGTGCCAGCAGTTGGGGGCTCCCGGGACAGGCCTATAATTCACCCCTCCACTTT.

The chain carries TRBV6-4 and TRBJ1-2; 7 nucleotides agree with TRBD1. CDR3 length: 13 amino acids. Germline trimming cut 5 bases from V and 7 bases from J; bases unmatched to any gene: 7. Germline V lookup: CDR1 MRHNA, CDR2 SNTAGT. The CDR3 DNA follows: TGTGCCAGCAGTCGAGACAGGGATAGTGGCTACACCTTC. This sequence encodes CASSRDRDSGYTF.

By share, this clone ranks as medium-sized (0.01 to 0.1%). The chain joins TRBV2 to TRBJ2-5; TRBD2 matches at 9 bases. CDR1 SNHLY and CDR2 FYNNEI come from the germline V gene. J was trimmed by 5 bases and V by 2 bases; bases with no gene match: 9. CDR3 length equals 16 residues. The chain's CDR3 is CASSEWASGVGETQYF. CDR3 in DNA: TGTGCCAGCAGTGAATGGGCTAGCGGGGTAGGGGAGACCCAGTACTTC.

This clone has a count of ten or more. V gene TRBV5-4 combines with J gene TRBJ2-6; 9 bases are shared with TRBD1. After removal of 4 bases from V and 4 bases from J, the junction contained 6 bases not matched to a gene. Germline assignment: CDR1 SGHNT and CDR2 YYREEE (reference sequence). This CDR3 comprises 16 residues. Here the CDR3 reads CASSTRTGAGANVLTF. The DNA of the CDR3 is TGTGCCAGCAGCACCCGGACAGGGGCCGGGGCCAACGTCCTGACTTTC.

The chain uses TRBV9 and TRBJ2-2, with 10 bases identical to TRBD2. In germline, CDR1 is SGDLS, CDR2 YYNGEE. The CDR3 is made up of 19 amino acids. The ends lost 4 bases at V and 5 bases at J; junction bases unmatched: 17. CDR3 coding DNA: TGTGCCAGCAGCCAGCCCGCCCTAGCGGGAGAGAAGGGGACCGGGGAGCTGTTTTTT. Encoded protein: CASSQPALAGEKGTGELFF.

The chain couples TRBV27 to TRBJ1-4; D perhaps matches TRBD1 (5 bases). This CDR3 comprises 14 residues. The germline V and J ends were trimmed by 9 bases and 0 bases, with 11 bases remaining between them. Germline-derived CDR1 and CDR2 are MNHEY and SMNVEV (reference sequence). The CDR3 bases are TGTGCCAGGCACAGGCGGCCAACTAATGAAAAACTGTTTTTT. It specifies CARHRRPTNEKLFF.